The 21 T cell receptor beta chains below all came from one sample that was sequenced in a study of T cell responses to AZD1222 COVID-19 vaccine. Some clones are missing from TCRdb's copy, which holds only in-frame ones; the method was immunoSEQ multiplex PCR. The sample consists of 150,000 to 200,000 clones, around 93% of them appearing once. This material consisted of peripheral blood, taken 28 days after the second dose of the MenACWY control vaccine. These receptors were taken from an adult who received the MenACWY meningococcal vaccine as a control.

The chain is built from TRBV18 and TRBJ2-7; 8 bases line up with TRBD2. V dropped 2 bases and J dropped 3; count of bases not matched to a gene: 9. There are 16 residues in the CDR3. Germline V CDR1 and CDR2: KGHSH, LQKENI. Here the CDR3 reads CASSPRLSSGFYEQYF. The CDR3 coding sequence is TGTGCCAGCTCACCAAGGTTGTCTAGCGGGTTCTACGAGCAGTACTTC.

The chain links TRBV9 to TRBJ1-1; the match to TRBD1 covers 7 bases. V lost 0 bases, J lost 5 bases, and 4 bases stayed unmatched. The CDR3 length is 14 residues. Germline V CDR1 and CDR2: SGDLS, YYNGEE. DNA for the CDR3: TGTGCCAGCAGCGTAGGACAGGGTAAGACTGAAGCTTTCTTT. This encodes CASSVGQGKTEAFF.

This clone appeared once. The chain joins TRBV28 to TRBJ1-5; D possibly corresponds to TRBD1 (5 bases). Germline CDR1 reads MDHEN; CDR2 reads SYDVKM. V lost 3 bases and J 2 bases, leaving 11 bases between the germline ends. The length of the CDR3 is 15 residues. The CDR3 is CASSFFGGGNQPQHF. CDR3 in DNA: TGTGCCAGCAGTTTTTTCGGAGGGGGCAATCAGCCCCAGCATTTT.

In the case of this clone: At the DNA level, this CDR3 is encoded by other sequences in the same sample as well. The V call is TRBV2, the J call TRBJ2-2; D is unresolved. The CDR3 contains 12 residues. Deletions cut 4 bases from V and 6 bases from J, with 6 bases between. Per the germline V gene, CDR1 is SNHLY and CDR2 is FYNNEI. The CDR3 is CASSVGPGELFF. In DNA form, the CDR3 reads TGTGCCAGCAGTGTGGGTCCCGGGGAGCTGTTTTTT.

The chain employs TRBV28 and TRBJ1-3; 8 positions agree with TRBD1. Trimming took 6 bases from V and 1 from J; bases not matched to a gene: 5. CDR3 size: 15 residues. The germline gives CDR1 MDHEN, CDR2 SYDVKM. The CDR3 DNA follows: TGTGCCAGCAGCAAGGACAGGGTATCTGGAAACACCATATATTTT. It specifies CASSKDRVSGNTIYF. Full variable domain (rest looked up from reference TRBV28 and TRBJ1-3): DVKVTQSSRYLVKRTGEKVFLECVQDMDHENMFWYRQDPGLGLRLIYFSYDVKMKEKGDIPEGYSVSREKKERFSLILESASTNQTSMYLCASSKDRVSGNTIYFGEGSWLTVV.

The chain is built from TRBV4-3 and TRBJ2-3; the D gene could be TRBD1 or TRBD2 (5 bases each). The ends were cut back, 0 bases at V and 5 bases at J, with 21 bases in the middle. Looked up from germline, CDR1 is LGHNA and CDR2 is YSLEER. This CDR3 region has 18 residues. CDR3 residues: CASSQDPYVGVRGDTQYF. CDR3 coding DNA: TGCGCCAGCAGCCAAGATCCCTATGTGGGGGTGAGGGGAGATACGCAGTATTTT.

The chain combines TRBV23-1 with TRBJ1-3, with 9 bases aligning to TRBD1. TRBV23-1 is placed among ORFs of uncertain function. The trim removed 4 bases at V and 2 bases at J, leaving 24 bases unmatched. This CDR3 has 22 residues. CDR3 nucleotides: TGCGCCAGCAGTCCGGAAGGTCTGACCGGGACAGGGCTTAACTCGACTGGAAACACCATATATTTT. Translation: CASSPEGLTGTGLNSTGNTIYF.

The rearrangement links TRBV4-2 to TRBJ2-1; maybe TRBD2 (6 bases). V gave up 3 bases and J gave up 5 bases, with 32 bases separating them. CDR1 LGHNA and CDR2 YNFKEQ come from the germline V gene. The CDR3 spans 21 residues. In nucleotides, the CDR3 is TGTGCCAGCAGCCATCATGAGCTGAACTCGTGGGGGGTCAGGAGGGACAATGAGCAGTTCTTC. Its protein product is CASSHHELNSWGVRRDNEQFF.

The CDR3 loop is CASRNRERSPLHF. In nucleotides, the CDR3 is TGTGCCAGCCGGAACAGGGAACGGTCACCCCTCCACTTT. The J gene is TRBJ1-6, the V gene TRBV25-1, with D maybe TRBD1 (6 bases). The germline V gene encodes CDR1 MGHDK and CDR2 SYGVNS. CDR3 length: 13 residues. V was cut by 8 bases and J by 10 bases, with 15 bases left in between.

The DNA of the CDR3 is TGTGCCAGTAGGCCGGGACAGGGGTACACCGGGGAGCTGTTTTTT. Translation gives CASRPGQGYTGELFF. The chain is built from TRBV19 and TRBJ2-2; TRBD1 matches at 10 bases. This CDR3 region has 15 residues. Trimming cost V 6 bases and J 3 bases; bases outside gene matches: 4. Germline CDR1 reads LNHDA; CDR2 reads SQIVND (reference sequence).

The chain joins TRBV6-2 or TRBV6-3 to TRBJ2-7, with TRBD1 identical over 8 bases. Germline CDR1 MNHEY, CDR2 SVGEGT. The CDR3 spans 14 residues. The junction had 6 bases not matched to a gene; V was cut back by 5 bases and J by 3 bases. The CDR3 DNA follows: TGTGCCAGCAGTCGACAGGGGAAGGACTACGAGCAGTACTTC. Amino acids: CASSRQGKDYEQYF.

The chain carries TRBV4-1 and TRBJ1-2; D unresolved. CDR3 length equals 15 residues. Germline values: CDR1 MGHRA, CDR2 YSYEKL. V lost 3 bases to trimming and J lost 7 bases, with 18 bases between them. The DNA of the CDR3 is TGCGCCAGCAGCCAGGGCTCTGGGGATTATTCTGGCTACACCTTC. Amino acid sequence: CASSQGSGDYSGYTF.

V usage is TRBV29-1 and J usage is TRBJ2-3; 7 bases are a match to TRBD1. The CDR3 is made up of 17 amino acids. CDR1 SQVTM and CDR2 ANQGSEA come from the germline V gene. V lost 4 bases, J lost 2 bases, and 15 bases stayed unmatched. The CDR3: CSVAVMTGYGPTDTQYF. DNA for the CDR3: TGCAGCGTTGCCGTCATGACAGGGTATGGGCCCACAGATACGCAGTATTTT.

The V gene is TRBV15, the J gene TRBJ2-4; weak D call: TRBD2 (6 bases). V was pared by 5 bases and J by 9 bases, with 23 bases between. The CDR3 has 16 residues. Germline CDR1 reads LNHNV; CDR2 reads YYDKDF (reference sequence). The CDR3 loop is CATSSKGWGESSIQYF. DNA for the CDR3: TGTGCCACCAGCTCCAAGGGTTGGGGGGAGTCAAGCATTCAGTACTTC.

This clone was picked up one time. The chain employs TRBV5-1 and TRBJ1-6; D remains unclear. Germline-derived CDR1 and CDR2 are SGHRS and YFSETQ. This CDR3 spans 17 amino acids. V dropped 5 bases and J dropped 0 bases, with 15 bases sitting between them. DNA for the CDR3: TGCGCCAGCAGTCGGCAAACCCTGGGCTCCTATAATTCACCCCTCCACTTT. Translating gives CASSRQTLGSYNSPLHF.

The V call is TRBV11-3, the J call TRBJ1-2; 7 nucleotides match TRBD1. Germline trimming cut 6 bases from V and 8 bases from J; bases unmatched to any gene: 9. Germline CDR1 reads SGHNT; CDR2 reads YENEEA. CDR3 length equals 13 residues. The CDR3 reads CASRPGQRRGYTF. The CDR3 coding sequence is TGTGCCAGCAGGCCGGGACAGAGGCGGGGCTACACCTTC. Looking up the rest from reference TRBV11-3 and TRBJ1-2 gives the full variable domain: EAGVVQSPRYKIIEKKQPVAFWCNPISGHNTLYWYLQNLGQGPELLIRYENEEAVDDSQLPKDRFSAERLKGVDSTLKIQPAELGDSAVYLCASRPGQRRGYTFGSGTRLTVV.

The rearrangement links TRBV6-5 to TRBJ2-1; 7 positions match TRBD1. CDR3 length: 15 residues. Germline V gives CDR1 MNHEY, CDR2 SVGAGI. The V gene end was trimmed by 6 bases and the J gene end by 2 bases; junction bases not matched to a gene: 7. CDR3 amino acids: CASSRGQATYNEQFF. DNA for the CDR3: TGTGCCAGCAGCCGAGGACAGGCTACCTACAATGAGCAGTTCTTC.

V and J are TRBV4-1 and TRBJ1-2; D is undetermined. The CDR3 consists of 14 residues. Germline CDR1 and CDR2: MGHRA and YSYEKL. V dropped 0 bases and J dropped 2 bases, with 7 bases sitting between them. In DNA form, the CDR3 reads TGCGCCAGCAGCCAAGAATACAGAAACTATGGCTACACCTTC. Protein: CASSQEYRNYGYTF.

The chain joins TRBV3-1 (or the pseudogene TRBV3-2) to TRBJ2-7; D ambiguous. Germline-derived CDR1 and CDR2 are LGHDT and YNNKEL (reference sequence). Trimming took off 4 bases at V and 7 bases at J, with 14 bases between the two ends. This CDR3 has 13 amino acids. CDR3 loop: CASSPAYGREQYF. The CDR3 nucleotides read TGTGCCAGCAGCCCCGCATATGGGCGAGAGCAGTACTTC.

This chain joins TRBV4-1 and TRBJ2-1; TRBD1 is a possible D gene (6 bases). There are 13 residues in the CDR3. V lost 0 bases to trimming and J lost 10 bases, with 10 bases between them. CDR1 and CDR2 from the germline V gene are MGHRA and YSYEKL. The CDR3 DNA is TGCGCCAGCAGCCAAGAGGGGGCAGGGGAGCAGTTCTTC. Amino acid sequence: CASSQEGAGEQFF.

The chain joins TRBV7-2 to TRBJ1-3, with D unclear. Deletions cut 7 bases from V and 4 bases from J, with 14 bases between. Germline V gene sequence: CDR1 SGHTA, CDR2 FQGNSA. The CDR3 is 14 residues long. The CDR3 DNA is TGTGCCAGCACCCTAGCCACGGCCGGAAACACCATATATTTT. It yields the protein CASTLATAGNTIYF.